This TCR beta chain was captured in a study of cytomegalovirus exposure and HLA in healthy donors. V shed 0 bases and J 3 bases; nucleotides not matched to a gene: 3. This CDR3 comprises 15 residues. CDR1 and CDR2 (germline): LGHNT, FRNRAP. PCR involved 60 Vbeta and 13 Jbeta primers. Here immunoSEQ multiplex PCR was the method, and the copy in TCRdb shows in-frame clones only, minus some. The table includes 150,000 or so clones, about three quarters detected once. The sequence was collected from a man between 25 and 39 years old in good health and CMV-seropositive. Specimen: PBMCs. The rearrangement uses TRBV12-5 and TRBJ1-2; 8 nucleotides line up with TRBD1. The CDR3 bases are TGTGCTAGTGGTTTGGTACCGACAGGGGACTATGGCTACACCTTC. Residues: CASGLVPTGDYGYTF.